The T cell receptor beta chain under discussion was sequenced for a study of cytomegalovirus exposure and HLA in healthy donors. The protocol was immunoSEQ multiplex PCR, while the TCRdb copy is restricted to in-frame clones and leaves out a portion. The sample consists of 250,000 or so clones, around 90% of them appearing once. The CDR3 is made up of 15 amino acids. Germline V gives CDR1 LNHNV, CDR2 YYDKDF (reference sequence). V shed 0 bases and J 7 bases; nucleotides not matched to a gene: 8. The sample consisted of PBMCs. The chain is built from TRBV15 and TRBJ1-1; 7 bases align to TRBD1. This receptor was identified in a woman between 18 and 30 years old in good health and CMV-seronegative. CDR3 in DNA: TGTGCCACCAGCAGAGAGACAGGGTACACGTTTGAAGCTTTCTTT. This translates into CATSRETGYTFEAFF.